These 7 T cell receptor beta chains were sequenced from one sample in a study of T cell responses to AZD1222 COVID-19 vaccine. Clones were sequenced by immunoSEQ multiplex PCR, and TCRdb holds only the in-frame ones, with some missing. The profile shows approximately 75,000 clones, about nine tenths of them singletons. Here the sequenced sample was peripheral blood, taken 28 days after the second AZD1222 dose. The source is an adult who received the AZD1222 COVID-19 vaccine.

The chain recombines TRBV4-2 with TRBJ1-4; 8 bases fit TRBD1. The CDR3 loop spans 16 amino acids. Trimming at V came to 3 bases and at J to 7 bases, leaving 10 bases not matched to a gene. Germline V gene sequence: CDR1 LGHNA, CDR2 YNFKEQ. The CDR3 DNA sequence: TGTGCCAGCAGCCAGGACCCGGACAGGGTTTTTGAAAAACTGTTTTTT. This sequence encodes CASSQDPDRVFEKLFF.

The chain is built from TRBV18 and TRBJ2-7; D unresolved. The V gene's germline CDR1 is KGHSH and CDR2 LQKENI. This CDR3 comprises 13 residues. Trimming stripped 3 bases from V and 5 bases from J, with 11 bases between. The CDR3 nucleotides read TGTGCCAGCTCACCCCGTCGCATGGACGAGCAGTACTTC. Protein sequence: CASSPRRMDEQYF.

V and J are TRBV28 and TRBJ1-6; no firm D call. The CDR3 is 15 residues long. Looked up from germline, CDR1 is MDHEN and CDR2 is SYDVKM. The V gene lost 1 base and the J gene lost 5 bases, with 9 bases spanning the gap. CDR3 sequence reads: CASSLLGTNNSPLHF. Here the CDR3 DNA reads TGTGCCAGCAGTTTATTGGGCACGAATAATTCACCCCTCCACTTT.

The chain links TRBV25-1 to TRBJ2-2; 7 nucleotides match TRBD1. The CDR3 has 13 amino acids. From germline, CDR1 is MGHDK and CDR2 SYGVNS. V was pared by 8 bases and J by 4 bases, with 4 bases of the junction left unmatched. CDR3 in amino acids: CASVQGVTGELFF. In DNA form, the CDR3 reads TGTGCCAGCGTTCAGGGGGTCACCGGGGAGCTGTTTTTT.

The chain uses TRBV27 and TRBJ2-3; D tentatively fits TRBD1 or TRBD2 (7 bases each). The CDR3 is made up of 15 amino acids. The germline V gene encodes CDR1 MNHEY and CDR2 SMNVEV (reference sequence). V lost 3 bases to trimming and J lost 9 bases, with 19 bases between them. This chain's CDR3 is CASSFPGQAGGTQYF. As DNA, the CDR3 is TGTGCCAGCAGTTTCCCCGGACAGGCCGGGGGGACGCAGTATTTT.

The rearrangement joins TRBV6-6 to TRBJ1-5; 7 bases are shared with TRBD1. The CDR3 loop spans 15 amino acids. Trimming took 7 bases from V and 0 from J; bases not matched to a gene: 6. Germline V gene sequence: CDR1 MNHNY, CDR2 SVGAGI (reference sequence). The CDR3 DNA sequence: TGTGCCAGCACCCAGGGGACAGTTAGCAATCAGCCCCAGCATTTT. Translation: CASTQGTVSNQPQHF.

V and J are TRBV7-2 and TRBJ1-1, with a weak D call TRBD1 (6 bases). CDR3 length: 13 amino acids. V was trimmed by 5 bases and J by 11 bases, leaving 18 bases between them. The germline V gene encodes CDR1 SGHTA and CDR2 FQGNSA. The DNA of the CDR3 is TGTGCCAGCAGCCCCGACCGCCAGGGGAAGGCTTTCTTT. It codes for CASSPDRQGKAFF.